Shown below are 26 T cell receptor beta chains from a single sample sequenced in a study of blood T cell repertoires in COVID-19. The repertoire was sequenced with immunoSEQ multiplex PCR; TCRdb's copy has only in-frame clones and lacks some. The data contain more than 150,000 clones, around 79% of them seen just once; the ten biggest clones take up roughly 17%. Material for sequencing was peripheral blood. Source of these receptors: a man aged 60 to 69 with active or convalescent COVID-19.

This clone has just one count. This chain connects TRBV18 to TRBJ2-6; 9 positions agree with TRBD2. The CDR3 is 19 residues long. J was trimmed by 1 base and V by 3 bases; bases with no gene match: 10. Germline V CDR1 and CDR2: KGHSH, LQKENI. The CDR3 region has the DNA TGTGCCAGCTCACCCCCCGCACTAGCGGGCTTTTCTGGGGCCAACGTCCTGACTTTC. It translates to CASSPPALAGFSGANVLTF. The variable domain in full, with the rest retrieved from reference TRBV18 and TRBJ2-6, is NAGVMQNPRHLVRRRGQEARLRCSPMKGHSHVYWYRQLPEEGLKFMVYLQKENIIDESGMPKERFSAEFPKEGPSILRIQQVVRGDSAAYFCASSPPALAGFSGANVLTFGAGSRLTVL.

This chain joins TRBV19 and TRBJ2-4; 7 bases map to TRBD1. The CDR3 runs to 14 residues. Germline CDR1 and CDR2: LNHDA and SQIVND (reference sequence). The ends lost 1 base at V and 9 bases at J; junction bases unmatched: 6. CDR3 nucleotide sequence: TGTGCCAGTAGTATAGGGACAGGTATGAGCATTCAGTACTTC. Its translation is CASSIGTGMSIQYF.

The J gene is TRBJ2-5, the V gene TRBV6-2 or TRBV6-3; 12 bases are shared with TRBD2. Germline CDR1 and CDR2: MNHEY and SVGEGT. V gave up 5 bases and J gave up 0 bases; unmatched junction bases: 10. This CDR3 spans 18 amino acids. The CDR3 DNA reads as TGTGCCAGCAGTCCGCGGACTAGCGGGATTAGGTACCAAGAGACCCAGTACTTC. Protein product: CASSPRTSGIRYQETQYF.

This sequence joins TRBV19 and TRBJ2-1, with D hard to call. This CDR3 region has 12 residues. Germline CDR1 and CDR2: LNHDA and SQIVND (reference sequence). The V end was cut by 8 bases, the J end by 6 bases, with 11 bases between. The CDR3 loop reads CASAEPPNEQFF. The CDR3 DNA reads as TGTGCCAGTGCGGAACCCCCCAATGAGCAGTTCTTC.

CDR3 protein: CASSGSEREYTETQYF. The CDR3 region has the DNA TGTGCCAGCAGCGGATCCGAGCGGGAGTATACAGAGACCCAGTACTTC. The gene calls are TRBV5-6 and TRBJ2-5; 8 nucleotides agree with TRBD2. Germline values: CDR1 SGHDT, CDR2 YYEEEE. The V and J ends lost 4 bases and 4 bases, in that order; junction bases with no gene match: 12. The CDR3 covers 16 residues.

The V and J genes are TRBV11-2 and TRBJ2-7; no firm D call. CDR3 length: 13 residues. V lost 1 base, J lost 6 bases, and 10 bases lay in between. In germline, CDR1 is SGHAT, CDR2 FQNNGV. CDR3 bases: TGTGCCAGCAGCTTAGCGAGAACCGTCGAGCAGTACTTC. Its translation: CASSLARTVEQYF.

The CDR3 protein is CSASGGKLFF. CDR3 in DNA: TGCAGTGCTAGCGGGGGAAAACTGTTTTTT. The chain couples TRBV20-1 to TRBJ1-4; TRBD1 is a possible D gene (5 bases). The CDR3 covers 10 residues. Trimming took 3 bases from V and 10 from J, leaving 6 bases between them. In germline, CDR1 is DFQATT, CDR2 SNEGSKA (reference sequence).

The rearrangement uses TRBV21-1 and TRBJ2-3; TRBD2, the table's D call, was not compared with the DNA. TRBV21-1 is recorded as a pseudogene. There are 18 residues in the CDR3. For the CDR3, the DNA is TGTGCCAGCAGCAAAGTCAGGGTGCAGCGGGAGGGGGCAGATACGCAGTATTTT. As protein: CASSKVRVQREGADTQYF.

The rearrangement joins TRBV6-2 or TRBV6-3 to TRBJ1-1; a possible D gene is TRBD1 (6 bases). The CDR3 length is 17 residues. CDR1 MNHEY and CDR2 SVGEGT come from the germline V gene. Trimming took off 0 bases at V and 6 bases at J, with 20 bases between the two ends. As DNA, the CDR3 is TGTGCCAGCAGTTACTCGCCTGGGTCAGGGGTGACCTCTGAAGCTTTCTTT. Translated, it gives CASSYSPGSGVTSEAFF.

CDR3 in amino acids: CASSSIGLGNSPLHF. CDR3 nucleotide sequence: TGTGCCAGCAGCTCCATCGGCCTAGGAAATTCACCCCTCCACTTT. The chain is built from TRBV5-8 and TRBJ1-6; D is uncertain. Germline values: CDR1 SGHTS, CDR2 YDEGEE. This CDR3 region has 15 residues. Trimming removed 3 bases from V and 7 bases from J, with 14 bases in between.

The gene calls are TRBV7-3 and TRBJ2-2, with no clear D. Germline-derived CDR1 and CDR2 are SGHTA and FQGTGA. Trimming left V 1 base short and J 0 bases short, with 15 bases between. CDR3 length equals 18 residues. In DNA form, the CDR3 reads TGTGCCAGCAGCTTAAACCCCTCGCGCGGTACGAACACCGGGGAGCTGTTTTTT. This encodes CASSLNPSRGTNTGELFF.

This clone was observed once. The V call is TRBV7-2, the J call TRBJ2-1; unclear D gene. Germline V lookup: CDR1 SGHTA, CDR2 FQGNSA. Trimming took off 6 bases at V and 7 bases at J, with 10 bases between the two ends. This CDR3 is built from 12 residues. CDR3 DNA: TGTGCCAGCAGGCCTCTGGCTAATGAGCAGTTCTTC. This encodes CASRPLANEQFF.

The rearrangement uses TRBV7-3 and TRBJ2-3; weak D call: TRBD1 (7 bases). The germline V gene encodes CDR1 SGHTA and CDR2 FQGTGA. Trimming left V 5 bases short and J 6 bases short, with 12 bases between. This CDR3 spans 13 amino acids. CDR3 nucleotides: TGTGCCAGCAGCCCACAGGGGAGGGATACGCAGTATTTT. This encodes CASSPQGRDTQYF.

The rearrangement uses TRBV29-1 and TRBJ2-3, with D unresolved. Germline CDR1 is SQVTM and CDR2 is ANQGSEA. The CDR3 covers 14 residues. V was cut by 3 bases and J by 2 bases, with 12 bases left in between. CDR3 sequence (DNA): TGCAGCGTTGACGGAGTTCCCTCCACAGATACGCAGTATTTT. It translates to CSVDGVPSTDTQYF.

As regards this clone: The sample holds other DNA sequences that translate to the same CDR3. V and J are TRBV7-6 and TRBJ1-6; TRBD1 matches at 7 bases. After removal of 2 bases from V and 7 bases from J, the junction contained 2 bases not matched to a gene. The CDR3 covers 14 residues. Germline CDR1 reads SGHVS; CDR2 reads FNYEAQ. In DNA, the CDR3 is TGTGCCAGCAGCTTATCAGGGGGGAATTCACCCCTCCACTTT. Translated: CASSLSGGNSPLHF.

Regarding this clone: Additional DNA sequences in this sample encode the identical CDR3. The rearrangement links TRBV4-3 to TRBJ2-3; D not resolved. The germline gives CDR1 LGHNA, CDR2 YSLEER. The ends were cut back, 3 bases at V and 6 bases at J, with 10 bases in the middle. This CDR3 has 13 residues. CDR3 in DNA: TGCGCCAGCAGCCACTCACGCGGTGATACGCAGTATTTT. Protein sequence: CASSHSRGDTQYF.

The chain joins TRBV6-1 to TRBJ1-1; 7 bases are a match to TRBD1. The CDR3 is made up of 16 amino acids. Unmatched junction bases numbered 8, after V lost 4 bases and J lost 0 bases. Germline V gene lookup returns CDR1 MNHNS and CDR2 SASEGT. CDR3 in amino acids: CASSGGWGQLNTEAFF. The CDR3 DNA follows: TGTGCCAGCAGTGGGGGGTGGGGACAGTTGAACACTGAAGCTTTCTTT.

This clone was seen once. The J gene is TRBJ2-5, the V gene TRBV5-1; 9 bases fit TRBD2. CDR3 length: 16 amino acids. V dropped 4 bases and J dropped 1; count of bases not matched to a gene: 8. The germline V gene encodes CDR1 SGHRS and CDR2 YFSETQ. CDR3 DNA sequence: TGCGCCAGCAGCCTCCCGCTAGCGGGGCTCCAAGAGACCCAGTACTTC. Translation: CASSLPLAGLQETQYF.

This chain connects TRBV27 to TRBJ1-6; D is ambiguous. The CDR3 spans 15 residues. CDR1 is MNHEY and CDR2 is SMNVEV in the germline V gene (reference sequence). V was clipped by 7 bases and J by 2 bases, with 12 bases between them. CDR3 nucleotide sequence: TGTGCCAGCACGGGTACGATGCCCTATAATTCACCCCTCCACTTT. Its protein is CASTGTMPYNSPLHF.

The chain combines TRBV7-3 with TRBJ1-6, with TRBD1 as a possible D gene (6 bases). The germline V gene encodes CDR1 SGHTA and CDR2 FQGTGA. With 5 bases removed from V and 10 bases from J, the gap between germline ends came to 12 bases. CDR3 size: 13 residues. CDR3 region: CASSPGQSSPLHF. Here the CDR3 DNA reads TGTGCCAGCAGCCCGGGACAATCCTCACCCCTCCACTTT.

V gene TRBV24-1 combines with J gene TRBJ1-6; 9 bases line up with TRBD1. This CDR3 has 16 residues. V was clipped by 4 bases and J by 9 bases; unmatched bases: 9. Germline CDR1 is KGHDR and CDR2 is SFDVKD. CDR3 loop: CATSDATGGTSSPLHF. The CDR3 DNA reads TGTGCCACCAGTGACGCGACAGGGGGGACGAGTTCACCCCTCCACTTT.

The CDR3 sequence is CASSVGGAGGPLFF. The CDR3 DNA sequence: TGTGCCAGCAGCGTAGGGGGTGCGGGAGGGCCGCTGTTCTTC. The chain recombines TRBV7-2 with TRBJ2-1; 9 nucleotides line up with TRBD2. Germline V gene lookup returns CDR1 SGHTA and CDR2 FQGNSA. Trimming at V came to 5 bases and at J to 15 bases, leaving 14 bases not matched to a gene. The CDR3 has 14 residues.

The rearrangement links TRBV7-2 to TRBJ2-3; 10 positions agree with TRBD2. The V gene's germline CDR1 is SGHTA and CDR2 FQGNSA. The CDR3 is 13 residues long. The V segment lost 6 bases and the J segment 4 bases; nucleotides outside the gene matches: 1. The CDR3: CASRLAGSDTQYF. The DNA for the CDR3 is TGTGCCAGCAGACTAGCGGGATCAGATACGCAGTATTTT. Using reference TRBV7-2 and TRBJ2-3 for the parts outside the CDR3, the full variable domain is GAGVSQSPSNKVTEKGKDVELRCDPISGHTALYWYRQSLGQGLEFLIYFQGNSAPDKSGLPSDRFSAERTGGSVSTLTIQRTQQEDSAVYLCASRLAGSDTQYFGPGTRLTVL.

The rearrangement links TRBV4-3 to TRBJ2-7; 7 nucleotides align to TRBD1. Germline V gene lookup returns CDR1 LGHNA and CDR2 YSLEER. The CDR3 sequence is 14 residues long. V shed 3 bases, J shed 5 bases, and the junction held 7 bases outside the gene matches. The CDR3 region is CASSQLQGFDEQYF. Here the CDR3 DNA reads TGCGCCAGCAGCCAGCTACAGGGGTTCGACGAGCAGTACTTC.

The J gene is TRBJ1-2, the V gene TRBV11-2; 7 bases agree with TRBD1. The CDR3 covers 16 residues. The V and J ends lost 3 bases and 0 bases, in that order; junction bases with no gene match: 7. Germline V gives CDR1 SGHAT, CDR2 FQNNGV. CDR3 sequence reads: CASSFQGGHSNYGYTF. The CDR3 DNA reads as TGTGCCAGCAGCTTCCAGGGGGGACACTCTAACTATGGCTACACCTTC.

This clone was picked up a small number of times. The CDR3 spells CASKLHGTSNTGELFF. The DNA for the CDR3 is TGTGCCAGCAAGCTCCACGGGACTAGTAACACCGGGGAGCTGTTTTTT. The chain has TRBV2 and TRBJ2-2, with 8 bases aligning to TRBD2. From germline, CDR1 is SNHLY and CDR2 FYNNEI. With 7 bases clipped from V and 2 bases from J, the junction kept 9 bases outside the gene matches. The CDR3 loop spans 16 amino acids. Full variable domain (outside the CDR3, taken from reference TRBV2 and TRBJ2-2): EPEVTQTPSHQVTQMGQEVILRCVPISNHLYFYWYRQILGQKVEFLVSFYNNEISEKSEIFDDQFSVERPDGSNFTLKIRSTKLEDSAMYFCASKLHGTSNTGELFFGEGSRLTVL.